The clone carrying this TCR beta chain was picked up one time. Here immunoSEQ multiplex PCR was the method, and the copy in TCRdb shows in-frame clones only, minus some. Here the sample spans fewer than 300,000 clones, roughly 90% being singletons. Germline assignment: CDR1 MNHEY and CDR2 SMNVEV (reference sequence). The CDR3 is made up of 15 amino acids. The junction had 2 bases not matched to a gene; V was cut back by 2 bases and J by 2 bases. The data are from a study of blood T cell repertoires in COVID-19. The sequence was obtained from a man aged 60-69 years who had recovered from COVID-19. V is TRBV27 and J is TRBJ2-7, with 11 bases that match TRBD2. The sequencing sample was made of peripheral blood. CDR3 sequence reads: CASSLRGLAAYEQYF. CDR3 nucleotides: TGTGCCAGCAGTTTACGGGGACTAGCGGCCTACGAGCAGTACTTC.